The 10 T cell receptor beta chains listed next were all sequenced from one sample in a study of tumor-infiltrating lymphocytes in primary liver carcinoma. Starting from around 500 ng of total RNA, TCR beta cDNA was produced with a primer in the constant region. Slightly modified ARM-PCR served as the procedure for the TCR beta libraries. These libraries came from three rounds of nested multiplex PCR. In the first two PCR rounds, TRBV1-TRBV30 forward primers were paired with a C-beta reverse primer, and each round lasted about 9 cycles. TCRdb called the multiplex PCR reads again in MiXCR, with one record for every CDR3 protein. The sample holds some 180,000 distinct CDR3 sequences, roughly 60% seen once. Blood RNA came from unsorted whole blood; germline DNA was also extracted. The specimen sequenced was peripheral blood. The receptors shown here come from a man aged 40-49 years with primary liver carcinoma and hepatitis B virus infection.

The chain has TRBV11-3 and TRBJ2-2; 8 bases fit TRBD1. V shed 3 bases and J 2 bases; nucleotides not matched to a gene: 11. The CDR3 is 18 residues long. Germline CDR1 and CDR2: SGHNT and YENEEA. CDR3 sequence: CASSLMRVGQENTGELFF. DNA of the CDR3: TGTGCCAGCAGCTTGATGAGGGTGGGACAGGAAAACACCGGGGAGCTGTTTTTT. Together with reference TRBV11-3 and TRBJ2-2, the CDR3 gives the full variable domain: EAGVVQSPRYKIIEKKQPVAFWCNPISGHNTLYWYLQNLGQGPELLIRYENEEAVDDSQLPKDRFSAERLKGVDSTLKIQPAELGDSAVYLCASSLMRVGQENTGELFFGEGSRLTVL.

The chain is built from TRBV7-8 and TRBJ2-3; no clear D gene. CDR1 is SGHVS, CDR2 FQNEAQ, per germline. The CDR3 covers 15 residues. The V end was cut by 5 bases, the J end by 1 base, with 13 bases between. CDR3 residues: CASSPDWVRTDTQYF. The CDR3 coding sequence is TGTGCCAGCAGCCCTGACTGGGTACGCACAGATACGCAGTATTTT.

About this clonotype: The CDR3 ends on some other residue instead of the conserved phenylalanine or tryptophan, so this is likely a read error. The V gene is TRBV29-1, the J gene TRBJ2-5; the match to TRBD1 covers 7 bases. There are 15 residues in the CDR3. V lost 4 bases, J lost 2 bases, and 10 bases stayed unmatched. CDR1 is SQVTM and CDR2 is ANQGSEA in the germline V gene. The CDR3 nucleotides are TGCAGCGTTGTCGGGACAGAGGGTTTTCAAGAGACCCAGTACCTC. Protein sequence: CSVVGTEGFQETQYL.

As regards this clonotype: A much larger clone sits a single nucleotide away, making a read error possible. The chain recombines TRBV29-1 with TRBJ2-1; D is undetermined. The germline CDR1 and CDR2 sequences are SQVTM and ANQGSEA. This CDR3 has 13 residues. This CDR3 reads CSVSSLFGNEKFF. DNA for the CDR3: TGCAGCGTCAGCTCATTATTCGGCAATGAGAAGTTCTTC.

The chain joins TRBV6-1 to TRBJ1-1; D is ambiguous. This CDR3 is built from 14 residues. Trimming pared 6 bases from V and 4 bases from J, leaving 15 bases between. CDR1 is MNHNS and CDR2 is SASEGT in the germline V gene. CDR3 sequence reads: CASSPPYARTEAFF. DNA for the CDR3: TGTGCCAGCAGCCCCCCGTACGCCCGCACTGAAGCTTTCTTT.

Comments on this clonotype: A read error is possible here, since a much larger clone lies one base away. CDR3 DNA sequence: TGTGCCATCGGTGAGCGGGTGGAGACCCAGTACTTC. It specifies CAIGERVETQYF. The rearrangement joins TRBV10-3 to TRBJ2-5, with D tentatively TRBD2 (6 bases). Germline V gene data show CDR1 as ENHRY and CDR2 as SYGVKD. The length of the CDR3 is 12 residues.

The chain couples TRBV6-5 to TRBJ1-2, with D perhaps TRBD1 (6 bases). CDR1 MNHEY and CDR2 SVGAGI come from the germline V gene. The V end was cut by 4 bases, the J end by 8 bases, with 26 bases between. This CDR3 is 17 amino acids long. CDR3 sequence reads: CASSCSGGRIRPGGYTF. Written as DNA, the CDR3 is TGTGCCAGCAGTTGCTCGGGGGGGCGAATTCGCCCGGGAGGCTACACCTTC.

Regarding this clonotype: This may stem from a read error, because a much larger clone lies one nucleotide away. The chain links TRBV11-2 to TRBJ2-5; no definite D call. Germline V CDR1 and CDR2: SGHAT, FQNNGV. The CDR3 is 14 residues long. CDR3 sequence (DNA): TGTGCCAGCAGCTTAGAAGGGTCCCAAGGGACCCAGTACTTC. Protein: CASSLEGSQGTQYF.

Turning to this clonotype: This sequence may be a read error, since a much larger clone differs from it by one base. Since the CDR3 does not end with the conserved phenylalanine or tryptophan, this likely comes from a read error. The chain couples TRBV11-2 to TRBJ2-1; D is ambiguous. Germline V gives CDR1 SGHAT, CDR2 FQNNGV. The CDR3 is 11 amino acids. Deletions cut 0 bases from V and 8 bases from J, with 2 bases between. CDR3 DNA: TGTGCCAGCAGCTTAGAATATGAGCAGTTCTTA. Its protein is CASSLEYEQFL.

The sample holds a few counts of this clonotype. The chain combines TRBV4-2 with TRBJ2-7; maybe TRBD2 (5 bases). Germline-derived CDR1 and CDR2 are LGHNA and YNFKEQ. V gave up 0 bases and J gave up 7 bases, with 19 bases separating them. This CDR3 is built from 16 residues. The CDR3: CASSQDRAGTHEEQYF. The CDR3 bases are TGTGCCAGCAGCCAAGATAGGGCGGGCACCCATGAGGAGCAGTACTTC.